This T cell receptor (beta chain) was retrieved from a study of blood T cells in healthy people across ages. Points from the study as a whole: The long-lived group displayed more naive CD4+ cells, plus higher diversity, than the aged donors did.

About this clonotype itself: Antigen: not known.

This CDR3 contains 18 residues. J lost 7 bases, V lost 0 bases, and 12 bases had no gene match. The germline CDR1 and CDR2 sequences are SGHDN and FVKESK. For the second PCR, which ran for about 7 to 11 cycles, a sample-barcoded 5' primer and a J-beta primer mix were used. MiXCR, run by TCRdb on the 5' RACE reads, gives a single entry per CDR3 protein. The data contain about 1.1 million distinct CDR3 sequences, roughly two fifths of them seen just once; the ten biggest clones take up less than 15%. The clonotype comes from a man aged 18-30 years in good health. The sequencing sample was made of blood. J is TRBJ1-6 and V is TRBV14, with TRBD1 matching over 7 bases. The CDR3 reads CASSQDPNTGTENSPLHF. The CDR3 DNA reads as TGTGCCAGCAGCCAAGATCCAAATACCGGGACAGAAAATTCACCCCTCCACTTT. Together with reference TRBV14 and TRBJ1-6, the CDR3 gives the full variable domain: EAGVTQFPSHSVIEKGQTVTLRCDPISGHDNLYWYRRVMGKEIKFLLHFVKESKQDESGMPNNRFLAERTGGTYSTLKVQPAELEDSGVYFCASSQDPNTGTENSPLHFGNGTRLTVT.